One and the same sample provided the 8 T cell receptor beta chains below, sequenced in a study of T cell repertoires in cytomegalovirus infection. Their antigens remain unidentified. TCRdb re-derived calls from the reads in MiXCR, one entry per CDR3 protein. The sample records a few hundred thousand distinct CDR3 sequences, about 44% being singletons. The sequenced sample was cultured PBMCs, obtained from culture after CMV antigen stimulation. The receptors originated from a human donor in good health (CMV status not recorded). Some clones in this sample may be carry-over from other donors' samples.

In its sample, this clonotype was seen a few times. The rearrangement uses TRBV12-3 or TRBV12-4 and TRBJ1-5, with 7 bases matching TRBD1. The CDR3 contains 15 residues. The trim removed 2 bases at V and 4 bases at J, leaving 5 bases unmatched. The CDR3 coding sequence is TGTGCCAGCAGTTTAATGCAGGGGGTGAATCAGCCCCAGCATTTT. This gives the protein CASSLMQGVNQPQHF.

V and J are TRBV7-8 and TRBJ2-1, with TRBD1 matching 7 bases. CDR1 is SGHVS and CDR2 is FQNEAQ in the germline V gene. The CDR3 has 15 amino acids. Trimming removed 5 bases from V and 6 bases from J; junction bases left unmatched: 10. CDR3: CASSPDRVSPNEQFF. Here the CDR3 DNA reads TGTGCCAGCAGCCCCGACAGGGTTTCCCCCAATGAGCAGTTCTTC.

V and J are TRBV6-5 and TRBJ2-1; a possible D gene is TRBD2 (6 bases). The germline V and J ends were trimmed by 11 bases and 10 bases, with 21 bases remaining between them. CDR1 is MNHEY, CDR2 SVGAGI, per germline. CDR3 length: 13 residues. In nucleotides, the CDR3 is TGTGCCGGCGGCGGGACTCCTTCACGGGAGCAGTTCTTC. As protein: CAGGGTPSREQFF.

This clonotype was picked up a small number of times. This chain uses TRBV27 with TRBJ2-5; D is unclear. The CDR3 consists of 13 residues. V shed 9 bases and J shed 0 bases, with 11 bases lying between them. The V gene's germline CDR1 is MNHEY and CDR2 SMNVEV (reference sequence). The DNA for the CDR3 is TGTGCCAGTAAGGATTTTAACCAAGAGACCCAGTACTTC. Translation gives CASKDFNQETQYF.

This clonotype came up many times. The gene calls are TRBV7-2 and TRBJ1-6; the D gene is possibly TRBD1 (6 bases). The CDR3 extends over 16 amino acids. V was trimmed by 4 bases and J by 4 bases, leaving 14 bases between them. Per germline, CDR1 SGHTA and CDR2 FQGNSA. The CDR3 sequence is CASSSEGGGYNSPLHF. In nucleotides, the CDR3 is TGTGCCAGCAGCTCAGAGGGAGGGGGTTATAATTCACCCCTCCACTTT.

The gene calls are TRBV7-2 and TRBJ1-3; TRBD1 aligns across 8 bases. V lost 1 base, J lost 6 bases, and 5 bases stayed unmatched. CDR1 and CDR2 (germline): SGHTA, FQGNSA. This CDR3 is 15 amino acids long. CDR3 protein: CASSLVAGGSNTIYF. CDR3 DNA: TGTGCCAGCAGCTTAGTTGCAGGGGGCTCAAACACCATATATTTT.

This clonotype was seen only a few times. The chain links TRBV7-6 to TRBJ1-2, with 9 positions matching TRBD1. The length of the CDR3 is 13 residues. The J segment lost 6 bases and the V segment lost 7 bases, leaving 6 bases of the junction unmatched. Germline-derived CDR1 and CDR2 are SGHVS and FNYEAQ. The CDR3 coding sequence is TGTGCCAGCACGCCCCGGGACAGGGATGGCTACACCTTC. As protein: CASTPRDRDGYTF.

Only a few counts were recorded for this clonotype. The CDR3 coding sequence is TGTGCCAGCAGCTTCATCGCAGCTGGAAACACCATATATTTT. Encoded protein: CASSFIAAGNTIYF. This chain connects TRBV7-3 to TRBJ1-3; no clear D. Trimming took off 3 bases at V and 2 bases at J, with 8 bases between the two ends. This CDR3 has 14 amino acids. CDR1 is SGHTA and CDR2 is FQGTGA in the germline V gene.